A selection of T cell receptor beta chains follows, all from one sample in a study of blood T cell repertoires in COVID-19. Assay used: immunoSEQ multiplex PCR; TCRdb lists only in-frame clones, some missing. The sample shows approximately 170,000 clones, roughly four fifths of them seen only once. The sample taken for sequencing was peripheral blood. The receptors were sampled from a man between 40 and 49 years old who had recovered from COVID-19. The CDR3 runs from the conserved cysteine through the conserved F or W. The D gene is left open where the match is weak. Clone size is stated in some rows and not others, as once, few, many or a class when expanded.

clone size	D gene	J gene	V gene	CDR3 length	CDR3 protein	CDR3 DNA
-	TRBD1	TRBJ1-2	TRBV5-6	19	CASSPLLGQGADLTDGYTF	TGTGCCAGCAGCCCCCTCCTCGGGCAGGGGGCTGATTTAACGGATGGCTACACCTTC
-	-	TRBJ2-7	TRBV19	15	CASSMRRGGSYEQYF	TGTGCCAGTAGTATGCGGAGGGGGGGATCCTACGAGCAGTACTTC
-	-	TRBJ2-3	TRBV11-2	13	CASNIGGGNTQYF	TGTGCCAGCAACATAGGGGGCGGGAATACGCAGTATTTT
-	TRBD1	TRBJ2-7	TRBV19	16	CASSNPSGTGGYEQYF	TGTGCCAGTAGTAACCCCTCAGGGACAGGGGGCTACGAGCAGTACTTC
-	-	TRBJ2-5	TRBV27	15	CASSLSYYHQETQYF	TGTGCCAGCAGTTTATCGTACTATCACCAAGAGACCCAGTACTTC
-	-	TRBJ1-6	TRBV4-3	14	CASSQAQNHSPLHF	TGCGCCAGCAGCCAAGCGCAGAATCATTCACCCCTCCACTTT
-	-	TRBJ1-5	TRBV27	13	CASSYNRDQPQHF	TGTGCCAGCAGTTATAACCGAGATCAGCCCCAGCATTTT
many	TRBD1	TRBJ2-7	TRBV7-9	14	CASSPGQGRNEQYF	TGTGCCAGCAGCCCCGGACAGGGGAGGAACGAGCAGTACTTC
-	-	TRBJ2-1	TRBV18	15	CASSPGLADHNEQFF	TGTGCCAGCTCACCGGGTCTAGCAGATCACAATGAGCAGTTCTTC
-	-	TRBJ2-3	TRBV11-3	13	CASSWLASDTQYF	TGTGCCAGCAGCTGGCTAGCATCAGATACGCAGTATTTT
-	TRBD2	TRBJ2-2	TRBV2	16	CASSSSGGANTGELFF	TGTGCCAGCAGCTCTAGCGGGGGTGCCAACACCGGGGAGCTGTTTTTT
-	-	TRBJ2-5	TRBV27	11	CASGEEETQYF	TGTGCCAGCGGGGAGGAAGAGACCCAGTACTTC
-	-	TRBJ1-3	TRBV5-4	15	CASSLGGGTRNTIYF	TGTGCCAGCAGCTTGGGGGGGGGCACTCGAAACACCATATATTTT
-	-	TRBJ2-7	TRBV19	12	CASSPQGYEQYF	TGTGCCAGTAGTCCCCAGGGTTACGAGCAGTACTTC
-	-	TRBJ1-1	TRBV6-5	13	CASRDTPNTEAFF	TGTGCCAGCAGAGACACCCCCAACACTGAAGCTTTCTTT
-	TRBD1	TRBJ2-4	TRBV5-4	16	CASSQGQGAGKNIQYF	TGTGCCAGCAGCCAGGGACAGGGGGCTGGCAAAAACATTCAGTACTTC
-	TRBD1	TRBJ1-1	TRBV29-1	13	CSVAGQGSAEAFF	TGCAGCGTCGCGGGACAGGGGAGCGCTGAAGCTTTCTTT
-	-	TRBJ2-3	TRBV15	15	CATSRTGGRTDTQYF	TGTGCCACCAGCAGGACAGGAGGACGCACAGATACGCAGTATTTT
-	-	TRBJ2-2	TRBV11-2	14	CASSFYEETGELFF	TGTGCCAGCAGCTTTTACGAGGAGACCGGGGAGCTGTTTTTT
-	-	TRBJ1-2	TRBV7-8	12	CASSPLDSGYTF	TGTGCCAGCAGCCCCCTCGACTCTGGCTACACCTTC
-	-	TRBJ1-1	TRBV19	12	CASRDSNTEAFF	TGTGCCAGTCGAGATTCGAACACTGAAGCTTTCTTT
-	-	TRBJ2-2	TRBV28	17	CASSPGVGVGSLGELFF	TGTGCCAGCAGTCCCGGGGTTGGGGTGGGCTCCCTCGGGGAGCTGTTTTTT
-	-	TRBJ1-3	TRBV19	14	CASSRFRKGDTIYF	TGTGCCAGTAGTAGATTTCGGAAAGGGGACACCATATATTTT
-	-	TRBJ1-2	TRBV28	15	CASSLDGQGWGGYTF	TGTGCCAGCAGTTTAGATGGCCAGGGATGGGGAGGCTACACCTTC
-	TRBD2	TRBJ2-3	TRBV3-1/TRBV3-2	16	CASSQLAGASTDTQYF	TGTGCCAGCAGCCAACTAGCGGGGGCCTCCACAGATACGCAGTATTTT
-	TRBD1	TRBJ1-2	TRBV27	17	CASSPRQGIGGTYGYTF	TGTGCCAGCAGTCCGCGACAGGGGATCGGTGGAACTTATGGCTACACCTTC
-	-	TRBJ2-7	TRBV6-5	16	CASSSPYGLAAYEQYF	TGTGCCAGCAGTTCCCCTTACGGGCTAGCTGCCTACGAGCAGTACTTC
-	TRBD2	TRBJ2-5	TRBV6-5	16	CASSYGAGGYQETQYF	TGTGCCAGCAGTTACGGAGCGGGGGGGTACCAAGAGACCCAGTACTTC
-	-	TRBJ2-5	TRBV5-1	15	CASSVVQGLLETQYF	TGCGCCAGCAGCGTCGTGCAGGGGCTTTTGGAGACCCAGTACTTC
-	TRBD2	TRBJ2-1	TRBV5-1	20	CASSLGSGLAGGSSYNEQFF	TGCGCCAGCAGCTTGGGTTCGGGACTAGCGGGTGGGAGCTCCTACAATGAGCAGTTCTTC
-	TRBD2	TRBJ2-2	TRBV24-1	17	CATSAHSRGGGPGELFF	TGTGCCACCAGTGCCCATTCCCGGGGGGGAGGGCCCGGGGAGCTGTTTTTT
-	TRBD1	TRBJ1-5	TRBV6-6	13	CASTGGAYQPQHF	TGTGCCAGTACAGGGGGGGCGTATCAGCCCCAGCATTTT
-	TRBD1	TRBJ1-2	TRBV12-3/TRBV12-4	12	CASRDRAFGYTF	TGTGCCAGCAGGGACAGGGCGTTTGGCTACACCTTC
-	TRBD2	TRBJ2-7	TRBV11-2	14	CASSQLAGGYEQYF	TGTGCCAGCAGCCAACTAGCGGGAGGCTACGAGCAGTACTTC
-	TRBD2	TRBJ2-1	TRBV24-1	20	CATSDAGLAGVGGSYNEQFF	TGTGCCACCAGTGACGCGGGACTAGCGGGAGTTGGAGGCTCCTACAATGAGCAGTTCTTC